A single sample gave rise to the 30 T cell receptor beta chains below, sequenced in a study of blood T cell repertoires in COVID-19. Repertoires were generated with immunoSEQ multiplex PCR, while TCRdb's copy carries only in-frame clones and drops some. The sample has around 100,000 clones, over 75% seen once. The sequenced material came from peripheral blood. Receptors originate from a human donor in a cohort sampled during active or convalescent COVID-19.

This clone has a handful of counts. This chain connects TRBV29-1 to TRBJ1-1; TRBD1 might be the D (5 bases). The CDR3 is made up of 14 amino acids. Germline V gene sequence: CDR1 SQVTM, CDR2 ANQGSEA. CDR3 coding DNA: TGCACCCCGGACGAGGGGCGTTGGAACACTGAAGCTTTCTTT. It specifies CTPDEGRWNTEAFF.

This chain uses TRBV6-2 or TRBV6-3 with TRBJ2-7; a weak D match, TRBD1 (6 bases). The germline CDR1 and CDR2 sequences are MNHEY and SVGEGT. Trimming shortened V by 5 bases and J by 4 bases, and 21 bases separated the two germline ends. The CDR3 totals 16 residues. CDR3 region: CASSLPQQGRVYEQYF. For the CDR3, the DNA is TGTGCCAGCAGTCTCCCCCAACAGGGTCGTGTGTACGAGCAGTACTTC.

The V call is TRBV27, the J call TRBJ1-4; 7 positions match TRBD1. This CDR3 has 16 residues. V gave up 2 bases and J gave up 3 bases; unmatched junction bases: 6. Germline V CDR1 and CDR2: MNHEY, SMNVEV (reference sequence). The CDR3 here is CASSLGAGGPNEKLFF. Written as DNA, the CDR3 is TGTGCCAGCAGTTTAGGGGCAGGGGGGCCTAATGAAAAACTGTTTTTT. The variable domain in full, with the rest retrieved from reference TRBV27 and TRBJ1-4, is EAQVTQNPRYLITVTGKKLTVTCSQNMNHEYMSWYRQDPGLGLRQIYYSMNVEVTDKGDVPEGYKVSRKEKRNFPLILESPSPNQTSLYFCASSLGAGGPNEKLFFGSGTQLSVL.

The CDR3 nucleotides read TGTGCCAGCAGTGAATATAACAGGCCCTCCTACGAGCAGTACTTC. Translating it yields CASSEYNRPSYEQYF. The chain combines TRBV25-1 with TRBJ2-7; D might be TRBD1 (5 bases). This CDR3 has 15 residues. Germline CDR1 MGHDK, CDR2 SYGVNS. V shed 0 bases and J shed 0 bases, with 9 bases lying between them.

The chain is built from TRBV5-1 and TRBJ1-2, with 9 nucleotides matching TRBD1. Germline V CDR1 and CDR2: SGHRS, YFSETQ. With 5 bases clipped from V and 7 bases from J, the junction kept 9 bases outside the gene matches. The CDR3 spans 14 residues. CDR3 protein: CASRDTGGGSGYTF. DNA of the CDR3: TGCGCCAGCAGGGATACAGGGGGCGGTTCTGGCTACACCTTC.

This chain connects TRBV18 to TRBJ2-1; perhaps TRBD1 as D (5 bases). Germline values: CDR1 KGHSH, CDR2 LQKENI. The CDR3 has 12 amino acids. V lost 3 bases and J lost 7, with 7 bases in between. The CDR3 DNA reads as TGTGCCAGCTCACCCCAGGGTAATGAGCAGTTCTTC. Amino acid sequence: CASSPQGNEQFF.

J is TRBJ2-3 and V is TRBV27; D is perhaps TRBD2 (6 bases). Germline loops: CDR1 MNHEY, CDR2 SMNVEV (reference sequence). Trimming took off 7 bases at V and 1 base at J, with 9 bases between the two ends. This CDR3 comprises 13 residues. CDR3 DNA: TGTGCCAGCAAATGGGGGGGCACAGATACGCAGTATTTT. Protein sequence: CASKWGGTDTQYF.

This chain links TRBV7-6 with TRBJ1-4, with 10 positions matching TRBD1. The CDR3 covers 14 residues. With V trimmed by 6 bases and J by 8 bases, 6 bases remained unmatched. Germline V gene data show CDR1 as SGHVS and CDR2 as FNYEAQ. CDR3 loop: CASSQTGGREKLFF. The CDR3 nucleotides are TGTGCCAGCAGTCAGACAGGGGGCAGGGAAAAACTGTTTTTT.

The table lists this clone with many counts. V usage is TRBV7-2 and J usage is TRBJ1-3, with 9 positions matching TRBD1. Trimming removed 5 bases from V and 9 bases from J; junction bases left unmatched: 5. CDR3 length: 13 amino acids. Germline V gives CDR1 SGHTA, CDR2 FQGNSA. The CDR3 DNA sequence: TGTGCCAGCAGCCCGGACAGGGGCTTCACCATATATTTT. Its protein is CASSPDRGFTIYF.

The chain joins TRBV19 to TRBJ1-3; D gene uncertain. The germline V and J ends were trimmed by 5 bases and 0 bases, with 11 bases remaining between them. This CDR3 is built from 15 residues. CDR1 is LNHDA, CDR2 SQIVND, per germline (reference sequence). The CDR3 sequence: CASSAYSGSGNTIYF. For the CDR3, the DNA is TGTGCCAGTAGTGCGTACTCCGGCTCTGGAAACACCATATATTTT.

The J gene is TRBJ1-5, the V gene TRBV6-6, with 9 bases fitting TRBD1. V lost 8 bases and J lost 2; bases outside the gene matches: 7. The CDR3 loop spans 15 amino acids. Per the germline V gene, CDR1 is MNHNY and CDR2 is SVGAGI (reference sequence). This CDR3 reads CASGRTGEGNQPQHF. CDR3 DNA: TGTGCCAGCGGAAGGACAGGGGAGGGCAATCAGCCCCAGCATTTT.

This clone was observed a single time. The chain joins TRBV18 to TRBJ2-7, with 7 bases matching TRBD2. The CDR3 has 15 residues. Trimming at V came to 6 bases and at J to 0 bases, leaving 8 bases not matched to a gene. Germline V gives CDR1 KGHSH, CDR2 LQKENI. CDR3 loop: CASSTGLAASYEQYF. The CDR3 coding sequence is TGTGCCAGCTCCACGGGGCTAGCGGCCTCCTACGAGCAGTACTTC.

The chain joins TRBV5-1 to TRBJ1-1, with 8 bases identical to TRBD1. Germline V CDR1 and CDR2: SGHRS, YFSETQ. The CDR3 spans 15 residues. V shed 3 bases and J 4 bases; nucleotides not matched to a gene: 8. The CDR3 nucleotides read TGCGCCAGCAGCTCGGACAGGGCTAGAGTCACTGAAGCTTTCTTT. Protein product: CASSSDRARVTEAFF.

The J gene is TRBJ1-2, the V gene TRBV4-1, with 8 bases that match TRBD1. Germline V CDR1 and CDR2: MGHRA, YSYEKL. The trim removed 2 bases at V and 7 bases at J, leaving 6 bases unmatched. CDR3 length: 14 residues. CDR3 sequence (DNA): TGCGCCAGCAGCCAACCGGGACAGGTGTTTGGCTACACCTTC. Its translation: CASSQPGQVFGYTF.

Here the CDR3 reads CASSRSGYTDTQYF. DNA of the CDR3: TGTGCCAGCAGCCGTAGCGGGTACACAGATACGCAGTATTTT. The V and J genes are TRBV14 and TRBJ2-3; 7 nucleotides agree with TRBD2. CDR1 is SGHDN and CDR2 is FVKESK in the germline V gene. CDR3 length equals 14 residues. With 4 bases clipped from V and 2 bases from J, the junction kept 3 bases outside the gene matches. Full variable domain (missing parts from reference TRBV14 and TRBJ2-3): EAGVTQFPSHSVIEKGQTVTLRCDPISGHDNLYWYRRVMGKEIKFLLHFVKESKQDESGMPNNRFLAERTGGTYSTLKVQPAELEDSGVYFCASSRSGYTDTQYFGPGTRLTVL.

The chain is built from TRBV28 and TRBJ2-4; D is perhaps TRBD1 (6 bases). CDR1 is MDHEN and CDR2 is SYDVKM in the germline V gene. The CDR3 contains 14 residues. Trimming removed 5 bases at V and 8 bases at J, with 16 bases between. The CDR3 DNA is TGTGCCAGCAGTACCGATGGGGGCCGGGACATTCAGTACTTC. Translated: CASSTDGGRDIQYF.

The chain couples TRBV24-1 to TRBJ1-2; D is possibly TRBD1 (6 bases). CDR1 is KGHDR, CDR2 SFDVKD, per germline. Trimming removed 9 bases from V and 4 bases from J, with 20 bases in between. The CDR3 consists of 15 residues. In nucleotides, the CDR3 is TGTGCCACCGCCGCGGGGGACACCTCGATCTATGGCTACACCTTC. Translating it yields CATAAGDTSIYGYTF.

V and J are TRBV4-2 and TRBJ1-3; 10 bases are shared with TRBD1. V was clipped by 4 bases and J by 2 bases; unmatched bases: 5. The CDR3 is made up of 16 amino acids. Germline CDR1 is LGHNA and CDR2 is YNFKEQ. CDR3 sequence (DNA): TGTGCCAGCAGCCGTCGCGGGACAGGGGCTGGAAACACCATATATTTT. Translation gives CASSRRGTGAGNTIYF.

This chain uses TRBV19 with TRBJ2-1; 9 bases line up with TRBD2. CDR3 length equals 14 residues. Germline CDR1 reads LNHDA; CDR2 reads SQIVND (reference sequence). V shed 1 base and J 9 bases; nucleotides not matched to a gene: 4. Written as DNA, the CDR3 is TGTGCCAGTAGTATAGGACTAGCGGTCAGTGAGCAGTTCTTC. Translated, it gives CASSIGLAVSEQFF.

The rearrangement uses TRBV5-6 and TRBJ1-2; the D is unclear. The germline V gene has CDR1 SGHDT and CDR2 YYEEEE. This CDR3 is built from 14 residues. Trimming cost V 0 bases and J 1 base, with 7 bases left between them. CDR3 DNA: TGTGCCAGCAGCTTGGTTCAGGTTAACTATGGCTACACCTTC. Amino acids: CASSLVQVNYGYTF.

This clone was detected only once. V gene TRBV19 combines with J gene TRBJ1-2; D is perhaps TRBD1 (5 bases). In germline, CDR1 is LNHDA, CDR2 SQIVND (reference sequence). The CDR3 runs 16 residues. The germline V and J ends were trimmed by 5 bases and 3 bases, with 19 bases remaining between them. As DNA, the CDR3 is TGTGCCAGTAGTTTAACAAAACAGGAAACGCACTATGGCTACACCTTC. This translates into CASSLTKQETHYGYTF.

The chain recombines TRBV11-2 with TRBJ2-5; 7 bases map to TRBD1. This CDR3 has 15 residues. The germline CDR1 and CDR2 sequences are SGHAT and FQNNGV. V was pared by 4 bases and J by 2 bases, with 7 bases of the junction left unmatched. CDR3 sequence (DNA): TGTGCCAGCAGCTCCGGACAGGTGCCGCAAGAGACCCAGTACTTC. It is translated as CASSSGQVPQETQYF.

This clone occurred once. The V call is TRBV7-3, the J call TRBJ2-5, with D uncertain. V was cut by 3 bases and J by 5 bases, with 10 bases left in between. The germline V gene encodes CDR1 SGHTA and CDR2 FQGTGA. This CDR3 region has 13 residues. The CDR3, as DNA: TGTGCCAGCAGCTTTGGAGCGAGGGAGACCCAGTACTTC. Translated, it gives CASSFGARETQYF. The full variable domain, in which reference TRBV7-3 and TRBJ2-5 provide the parts outside the CDR3, is GAGVSQTPSNKVTEKGKYVELRCDPISGHTALYWYRQSLGQGPEFLIYFQGTGAADDSGLPNDRFFAVRPEGSVSTLKIQRTERGDSAVYLCASSFGARETQYFGPGTRLLVL.

The chain couples TRBV21-1 to TRBJ1-5; no DNA check was done on the table's D call, TRBD1. TRBV21-1 is flagged as a pseudogene. CDR3 size: 17 residues. CDR3 sequence (DNA): TGTGCCAGCAGCAAGGGGACAGGGGGCCCGTGCAATCAGCCCCAGCATTTT. Residues: CASSKGTGGPCNQPQHF.

This rearrangement joins TRBV2 to TRBJ2-5; possible D gene TRBD1, 7 bases. Germline loops: CDR1 SNHLY, CDR2 FYNNEI. Trimming removed 1 base from V and 1 base from J, with 10 bases in between. CDR3 length: 15 residues. The chain's CDR3 is CASSEGRGPQETQYF. The CDR3 region has the DNA TGTGCCAGCAGTGAAGGGAGGGGGCCCCAAGAGACCCAGTACTTC.

The chain joins TRBV19 to TRBJ2-7; 8 bases are a match to TRBD2. The CDR3 length is 14 residues. Trimming removed 3 bases from V and 4 bases from J; junction bases left unmatched: 5. The germline V gene has CDR1 LNHDA and CDR2 SQIVND (reference sequence). CDR3 DNA sequence: TGTGCCAGTAGTATCCGGGGGGGGCAGTACGAGCAGTACTTC. Protein product: CASSIRGGQYEQYF.

The rearrangement uses TRBV7-2 and TRBJ1-1, with a tentative D call TRBD1 (6 bases). Trimming stripped 2 bases from V and 0 bases from J, with 10 bases between. The CDR3 consists of 15 residues. The V gene's germline CDR1 is SGHTA and CDR2 FQGNSA. The chain's CDR3 is CASSLKQGVNTEAFF. CDR3 DNA sequence: TGTGCCAGCAGCTTAAAACAGGGTGTGAACACTGAAGCTTTCTTT. The entire variable domain, with the rest obtained from reference TRBV7-2 and TRBJ1-1, is as follows: GAGVSQSPSNKVTEKGKDVELRCDPISGHTALYWYRQSLGQGLEFLIYFQGNSAPDKSGLPSDRFSAERTGGSVSTLTIQRTQQEDSAVYLCASSLKQGVNTEAFFGQGTRLTVV.

V is TRBV27 and J is TRBJ1-2, with no clear D. V shed 6 bases and J shed 7 bases, with 15 bases lying between them. Germline V gene sequence: CDR1 MNHEY, CDR2 SMNVEV (reference sequence). The CDR3 loop spans 13 amino acids. The CDR3 bases are TGTGCCAGCAGACATGGAGAGAGTCCTGGCTACACCTTC. Its translation: CASRHGESPGYTF.

This clone was counted a single time. The CDR3 loop reads CASSLGAGDSKPLNEQFF. The DNA of the CDR3 is TGTGCCAGCAGCCTGGGAGCGGGGGACTCCAAGCCTCTCAATGAGCAGTTCTTC. This chain uses TRBV11-3 with TRBJ2-1, with 8 bases aligning to TRBD2. The CDR3 consists of 18 residues. Germline CDR1 is SGHNT and CDR2 is YENEEA. V dropped 5 bases and J dropped 6; count of bases not matched to a gene: 18.

This rearrangement joins TRBV14 to TRBJ1-2; D is unclear. Trimming stripped 3 bases from V and 4 bases from J, with 15 bases between. CDR1 SGHDN and CDR2 FVKESK come from the germline V gene. CDR3 length: 15 residues. The CDR3 DNA follows: TGTGCCAGCAGCCAGGCCGCAAACCCAATCTATGGCTACACCTTC. This gives the protein CASSQAANPIYGYTF. Full variable domain (missing parts from reference TRBV14 and TRBJ1-2): EAGVTQFPSHSVIEKGQTVTLRCDPISGHDNLYWYRRVMGKEIKFLLHFVKESKQDESGMPNNRFLAERTGGTYSTLKVQPAELEDSGVYFCASSQAANPIYGYTFGSGTRLTVV.